These 6 T cell receptor beta chains were all obtained from the same sample, sequenced in a study of cytomegalovirus exposure and HLA in healthy donors (dated by TCRdb to the late 2010s). Libraries were built with the immunoSEQ multiplex PCR assay. For the multiplex PCR, a mixture combining 60 forward primers for TCR Vbeta segments and 13 reverse primers for TCR Jbeta segments was used. TCRdb stores this immuneACCESS table with in-frame sequences only. Part of the clones is absent; in the studies checked, under half of the shortfall reflects unresolved V genes, and no reason is known for the rest. Here the sample has approximately 130,000 clones; more than 65% occur a single time. Together, the top ten hold around 1.4% of the sample. The sample taken for sequencing was PBMCs. These receptors all come from a woman younger than 35 in good health and CMV-seronegative.

The chain couples TRBV7-3 to TRBJ2-5, with a weak D call TRBD2 (6 bases). The J call may be in error: the DNA end matches TRBJ2-7 better. The CDR3 sequence is 14 residues long. Germline V gives CDR1 SGHTA, CDR2 FQGTGA. The CDR3 here is CASSPAGPSYEQYF. DNA of the CDR3: TGTGCCAGCAGCCCCGCGGGGCCCTCCTACGAGCAGTACTTC.

In regard to this clone: This specimen includes other DNA sequences encoding the same CDR3. This chain uses TRBV7-8 with TRBJ2-5; TRBD1 matches 7 bases. Looked up from germline, CDR1 is SGHVS and CDR2 is FQNEAQ. This CDR3 contains 15 residues. V lost 4 bases, J lost 5 bases, and 10 bases stayed unmatched. CDR3 amino acids: CASSSELTGKETQYF. The CDR3 DNA sequence: TGTGCCAGCAGCTCAGAACTGACAGGGAAGGAGACCCAGTACTTC.

The chain employs TRBV4-3 and TRBJ2-3, with 7 bases that match TRBD2. The germline gives CDR1 LGHNA, CDR2 YSLEER. With V trimmed by 4 bases and J by 3 bases, 7 bases remained unmatched. The CDR3 runs to 15 residues. The CDR3 region is CASSRGAGRTDTQYF. The CDR3 DNA sequence: TGCGCCAGCAGCCGAGGAGCGGGGAGGACAGATACGCAGTATTTT.

This rearrangement joins TRBV7-7 to TRBJ1-3; a possible D gene is TRBD1 (5 bases). The CDR3 has 13 amino acids. Germline assignment: CDR1 SSHAT and CDR2 FNYEAQ (reference sequence). Trimming left V 1 base short and J 4 bases short, with 5 bases between. The CDR3 loop is CASSLEGGNTIYF. The CDR3 nucleotides are TGTGCCAGCAGCTTAGAGGGGGGAAACACCATATATTTT. The whole variable domain, remainder taken from reference TRBV7-7 and TRBJ1-3, is GAGVSQSPRYKVTKRGQDVTLRCDPISSHATLYWYQQALGQGPEFLTYFNYEAQPDKSGLPSDRFSAERPEGSISTLTIQRTEQRDSAMYRCASSLEGGNTIYFGEGSWLTVV.

This clone came up once. The chain links TRBV15 to TRBJ2-1; 7 nucleotides align to TRBD1. CDR3 length: 14 residues. V lost 8 bases and J lost 3; bases outside the gene matches: 7. CDR1 and CDR2 from the germline V gene are LNHNV and YYDKDF (reference sequence). The DNA for the CDR3 is TGTGCCACCTTCCCGGACAGGAACTACAATGAGCAGTTCTTC. It codes for CATFPDRNYNEQFF.

This chain connects TRBV7-9 to TRBJ1-2; D gene uncertain. Trimming pared 1 base from V and 3 bases from J, leaving 6 bases between. In germline, CDR1 is SEHNR, CDR2 FQNEAQ (reference sequence). The CDR3 has 13 residues. The CDR3 region is CASSLDRDYGYTF. The CDR3 bases are TGTGCCAGCAGCTTAGACAGAGACTATGGCTACACCTTC.